This TCR beta chain was found in a study of blood T cell repertoires in COVID-19. Sequencing used immunoSEQ multiplex PCR; TCRdb keeps in-frame clones, though not all of them. The table records around 140,000 clones, approximately 90% of them present only once. Trimming removed 2 bases from V and 5 bases from J, with 12 bases in between. The CDR3 consists of 14 residues. Per germline, CDR1 MNHEY and CDR2 SVGAGI. The chain recombines TRBV6-5 with TRBJ1-2, with a possible D match to TRBD1 (6 bases). Sequenced material: peripheral blood. The sequence was obtained from a human donor in a cohort sampled during active COVID-19. The CDR3 DNA is TGTGCCAGCAGTTACGGGACAATGGAGTATGGCTACACCTTC. Translated: CASSYGTMEYGYTF.